This T cell receptor beta chain was recorded in a study of cytomegalovirus exposure and HLA in healthy donors. This clone came up a few times. The PCR was carried out with 60 Vbeta primers and 13 Jbeta primers. Here immunoSEQ multiplex PCR was the method, and the copy in TCRdb shows in-frame clones only, minus some. Of roughly 170,000 clones listed, more than 70% are singletons. The length of the CDR3 is 15 residues. Germline CDR1 and CDR2: MNHEY and SMNVEV (reference sequence). The V segment lost 3 bases and the J segment 4 bases; nucleotides outside the gene matches: 7. The sequence came from a girl between 10 and 17 years old in good health and CMV-seronegative. The sample taken for sequencing was PBMCs. The chain is built from TRBV27 and TRBJ2-7; 9 nucleotides line up with TRBD1. The CDR3 here is CASSFRGGQGYEQYF. As DNA, the CDR3 is TGTGCCAGCAGTTTTCGGGGAGGACAGGGGTACGAGCAGTACTTC.